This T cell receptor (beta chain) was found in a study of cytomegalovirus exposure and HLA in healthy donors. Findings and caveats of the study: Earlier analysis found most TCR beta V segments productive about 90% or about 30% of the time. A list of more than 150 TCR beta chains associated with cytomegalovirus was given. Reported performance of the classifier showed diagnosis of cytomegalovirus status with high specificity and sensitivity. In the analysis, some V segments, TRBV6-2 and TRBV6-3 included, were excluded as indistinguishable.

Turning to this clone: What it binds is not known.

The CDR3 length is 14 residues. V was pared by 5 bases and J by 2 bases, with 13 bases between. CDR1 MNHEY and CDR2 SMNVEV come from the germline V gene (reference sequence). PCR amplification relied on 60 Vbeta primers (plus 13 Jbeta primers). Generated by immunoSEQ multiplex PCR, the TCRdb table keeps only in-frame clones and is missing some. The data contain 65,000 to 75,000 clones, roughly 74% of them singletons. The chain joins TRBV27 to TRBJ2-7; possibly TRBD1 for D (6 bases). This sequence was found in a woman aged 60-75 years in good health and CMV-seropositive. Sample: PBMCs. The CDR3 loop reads CASSKTGPPYEQYF. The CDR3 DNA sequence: TGTGCCAGCAGTAAAACAGGGCCCCCCTACGAGCAGTACTTC.